Below, 17 T cell receptor beta chains from the same sample are listed, as sequenced in a study of PD-1 blockade in classical Hodgkin lymphoma. Measured with immunoSEQ multiplex PCR; TCRdb has only the in-frame clones, and not every one. The sample includes some 10,000 clones, approximately 84% seen only once; the top ten take over 4.5%. All patients experienced relapse after autologous stem cell transplantation, and brentuximab vedotin exposure was variable. The material was peripheral blood mononuclear cells (PBMCs), obtained before the second cycle of nivolumab. The source is a human donor with classical Hodgkin lymphoma.

The count of this clone is one. The V call is TRBV7-2, the J call TRBJ2-3, with unresolved D. The ends were cut back, 2 bases at V and 1 base at J, with 7 bases in the middle. This CDR3 is built from 14 residues. Germline CDR1 is SGHTA and CDR2 is FQGNSA. CDR3 DNA: TGTGCCAGCAGCTTATCACTGCGCACAGATACGCAGTATTTT. Translated: CASSLSLRTDTQYF.

The chain has TRBV5-1 and TRBJ2-5, with D perhaps matching TRBD2 (6 bases). Trimming shortened V by 4 bases and J by 5 bases, and 12 bases separated the two germline ends. CDR1 is SGHRS and CDR2 is YFSETQ in the germline V gene. The CDR3 is 13 amino acids. CDR3 region: CASSTRRGETQYF. The CDR3 coding sequence is TGCGCCAGCAGCACCCGGAGGGGCGAGACCCAGTACTTC.

V and J are TRBV5-1 and TRBJ1-3; D not resolved. The V and J ends lost 0 bases and 0 bases respectively, with 7 bases between them. This CDR3 contains 15 residues. Germline V gene data show CDR1 as SGHRS and CDR2 as YFSETQ. Written as DNA, the CDR3 is TGCGCCAGCAGCTTGGTTCCAGTCTCTGGAAACACCATATATTTT. Its protein is CASSLVPVSGNTIYF.

This clone was counted between two and nine times. The rearrangement joins TRBV7-7 to TRBJ2-1; D possibly corresponds to TRBD1 (5 bases). Germline V gives CDR1 SSHAT, CDR2 FNYEAQ (reference sequence). The CDR3 has 13 residues. V was clipped by 5 bases and J by 4 bases, with 9 bases between them. This CDR3 reads CASSDGQYNEQFF. Written as DNA, the CDR3 is TGTGCCAGCAGCGACGGACAATACAATGAGCAGTTCTTC. The full variable domain, in which reference TRBV7-7 and TRBJ2-1 provide the parts outside the CDR3, is GAGVSQSPRYKVTKRGQDVTLRCDPISSHATLYWYQQALGQGPEFLTYFNYEAQPDKSGLPSDRFSAERPEGSISTLTIQRTEQRDSAMYRCASSDGQYNEQFFGPGTRLTVL.

The chain links TRBV5-1 to TRBJ2-7; TRBD2 aligns across 7 bases. The germline V gene encodes CDR1 SGHRS and CDR2 YFSETQ. This CDR3 region has 17 residues. V lost 6 bases and J lost 3; bases outside the gene matches: 18. The CDR3 sequence: CASTLSGGNVGHYEQYF. CDR3 nucleotide sequence: TGCGCCAGCACCCTTTCGGGGGGAAACGTCGGGCACTACGAGCAGTACTTC.

The chain links TRBV5-1 to TRBJ2-3; D ambiguous. Germline values: CDR1 SGHRS, CDR2 YFSETQ. The CDR3 contains 14 residues. Trimming stripped 0 bases from V and 5 bases from J, with 10 bases between. CDR3 sequence reads: CASSLAAPVDTQYF. DNA for the CDR3: TGCGCCAGCAGCTTGGCGGCCCCGGTAGATACGCAGTATTTT.

The CDR3 is CASSFNRNQPQHF. The CDR3 region has the DNA TGTGCCAGCAGCTTTAACCGGAATCAGCCCCAGCATTTT. The V and J genes are TRBV28 and TRBJ1-5; D remains ambiguous. V lost 6 bases, J lost 4 bases, and 10 bases lay in between. The germline V gene encodes CDR1 MDHEN and CDR2 SYDVKM. The CDR3 is 13 residues long.

V gene TRBV19 combines with J gene TRBJ2-5; 11 nucleotides align to TRBD2. CDR1 is LNHDA and CDR2 is SQIVND in the germline V gene (reference sequence). This CDR3 contains 16 residues. V shed 2 bases, J shed 4 bases, and the junction held 6 bases outside the gene matches. As DNA, the CDR3 is TGTGCCAGTAGTATAAGTAGCGGGAGGGTAGGAGAGACCCAGTACTTC. Translating it yields CASSISSGRVGETQYF.

This clone was recorded a few times. The chain links TRBV28 to TRBJ2-7; 8 bases match TRBD1. Germline lookup yields CDR1 MDHEN and CDR2 SYDVKM. The junction had 7 bases not matched to a gene; V was cut back by 5 bases and J by 4 bases. The CDR3 loop spans 14 amino acids. The CDR3 protein is CASSPMDREYEQYF. As DNA, the CDR3 is TGTGCCAGCAGTCCAATGGACAGGGAGTACGAGCAGTACTTC.

The J gene is TRBJ1-2, the V gene TRBV6-6, with D maybe TRBD1 (6 bases). The CDR3 has 15 residues. Trimming cost V 5 bases and J 4 bases, with 17 bases left between them. Per germline, CDR1 MNHNY and CDR2 SVGAGI (reference sequence). The CDR3 nucleotides are TGTGCCAGCAGTCGACAGGTCTCCCGATTCTATGGCTACACCTTC. Its translation: CASSRQVSRFYGYTF.

The chain has TRBV30 and TRBJ2-3; 7 bases match TRBD2. From germline, CDR1 is GTSNPN and CDR2 SVGIG (reference sequence). V dropped 3 bases and J dropped 10; count of bases not matched to a gene: 7. This CDR3 comprises 12 residues. The CDR3 DNA sequence: TGTGCCTGGAGGGGACTATCGGTTGCGCAGTATTTT. It is translated as CAWRGLSVAQYF. The entire variable domain, with the rest obtained from reference TRBV30 and TRBJ2-3, is as follows: SQTIHQWPATLVQPVGSPLSLECTVEGTSNPNLYWYRQAAGRGLQLLFYSVGIGQISSEVPQNLSASRPQDRQFILSSKKLLLSDSGFYLCAWRGLSVAQYFGPGTRLTVL.

The gene calls are TRBV6-5 and TRBJ1-1; 7 bases map to TRBD1. Trimming at V came to 5 bases and at J to 4 bases, leaving 7 bases not matched to a gene. This CDR3 is 14 amino acids long. Germline loops: CDR1 MNHEY, CDR2 SVGAGI. CDR3 nucleotide sequence: TGTGCCAGCAGTAAGAGACAGGGCCCCACTGAAGCTTTCTTT. As protein: CASSKRQGPTEAFF.

This clone was detected a few times. The chain employs TRBV7-9 and TRBJ1-1; 10 nucleotides line up with TRBD1. V lost 2 bases, J lost 4 bases, and 4 bases stayed unmatched. The germline CDR1 and CDR2 sequences are SEHNR and FQNEAQ (reference sequence). This CDR3 contains 15 residues. CDR3 residues: CASSLPGQGSTEAFF. The CDR3 DNA follows: TGTGCCAGCAGCTTACCGGGACAGGGGAGCACTGAAGCTTTCTTT.

The chain recombines TRBV5-1 with TRBJ1-2, with D unclear. This CDR3 is built from 12 residues. With 4 bases removed from V and 3 bases from J, the gap between germline ends came to 7 bases. Germline CDR1 reads SGHRS; CDR2 reads YFSETQ. In DNA form, the CDR3 reads TGCGCCAGCAGCCCTTTGGACTATGGCTACACCTTC. Protein sequence: CASSPLDYGYTF.

This clone has a single count. V gene TRBV19 combines with J gene TRBJ2-3; 9 bases are a match to TRBD2. CDR3 length: 16 amino acids. Trimming took 6 bases from V and 2 from J; bases not matched to a gene: 9. CDR1 is LNHDA, CDR2 SQIVND, per germline (reference sequence). The CDR3 DNA follows: TGTGCCAGTAGAAGGAGAGCGGGGGGCAACACAGATACGCAGTATTTT. Its translation is CASRRRAGGNTDTQYF.

The chain employs TRBV7-9 and TRBJ1-2, with 8 bases that match TRBD1. V lost 4 bases, J lost 3 bases, and 4 bases stayed unmatched. CDR1 SEHNR and CDR2 FQNEAQ come from the germline V gene (reference sequence). The CDR3 is 14 amino acids. CDR3 in DNA: TGTGCCAGCAGCTCCGACAGGGGTGACTATGGCTACACCTTC. Amino acids: CASSSDRGDYGYTF. The entire variable domain, with the rest obtained from reference TRBV7-9 and TRBJ1-2, is as follows: DTGVSQNPRHKITKRGQNVTFRCDPISEHNRLYWYRQTLGQGPEFLTYFQNEAQLEKSRLLSDRFSAERPKGSFSTLEIQRTEQGDSAMYLCASSSDRGDYGYTFGSGTRLTVV.

V usage is TRBV19 and J usage is TRBJ2-2, with a tentative D call TRBD2 (6 bases). Trimming took off 5 bases at V and 1 base at J, with 11 bases between the two ends. This CDR3 has 15 amino acids. CDR1 is LNHDA, CDR2 SQIVND, per germline (reference sequence). CDR3 protein: CASSAGLKNTGELFF. The CDR3 coding sequence is TGTGCCAGTAGTGCGGGACTTAAGAACACCGGGGAGCTGTTTTTT.